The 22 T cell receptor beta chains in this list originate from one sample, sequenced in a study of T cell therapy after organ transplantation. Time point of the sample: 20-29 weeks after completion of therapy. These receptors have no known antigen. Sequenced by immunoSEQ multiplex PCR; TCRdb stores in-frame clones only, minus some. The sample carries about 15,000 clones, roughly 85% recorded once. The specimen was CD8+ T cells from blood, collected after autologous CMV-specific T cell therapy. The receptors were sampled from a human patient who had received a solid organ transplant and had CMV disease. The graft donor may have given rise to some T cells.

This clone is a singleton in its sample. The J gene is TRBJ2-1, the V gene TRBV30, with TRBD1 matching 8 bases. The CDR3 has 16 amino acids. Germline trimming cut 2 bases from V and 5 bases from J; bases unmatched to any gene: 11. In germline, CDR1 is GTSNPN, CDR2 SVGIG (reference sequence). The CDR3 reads CAWSKPGQVPNNEQFF. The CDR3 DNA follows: TGTGCCTGGAGTAAGCCGGGACAGGTTCCTAACAATGAGCAGTTCTTC.

CDR3 loop: CASSLPPPGDTEAFF. For the CDR3, the DNA is TGTGCCAGCAGTCTACCCCCCCCAGGGGACACTGAAGCTTTCTTT. This chain links TRBV27 with TRBJ1-1; a weak D match, TRBD1 (6 bases). Germline V gives CDR1 MNHEY, CDR2 SMNVEV (reference sequence). This CDR3 contains 15 residues. V lost 5 bases and J 3 bases, leaving 16 bases between the germline ends.

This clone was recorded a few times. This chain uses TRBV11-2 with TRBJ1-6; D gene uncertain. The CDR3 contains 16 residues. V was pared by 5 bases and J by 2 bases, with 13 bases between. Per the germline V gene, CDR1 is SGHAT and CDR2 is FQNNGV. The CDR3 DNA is TGTGCCAGCAGCCCAGCGGGATTTGCCTATAATTCACCCCTCCACTTT. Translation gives CASSPAGFAYNSPLHF.

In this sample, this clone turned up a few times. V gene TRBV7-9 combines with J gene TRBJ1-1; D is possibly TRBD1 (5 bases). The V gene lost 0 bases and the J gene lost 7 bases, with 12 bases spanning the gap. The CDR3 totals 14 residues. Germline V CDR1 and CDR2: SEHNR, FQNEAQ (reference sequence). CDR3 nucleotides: TGTGCCAGCAGCTTAGCGACAGTTCACCATGAAGCTTTCTTT. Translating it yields CASSLATVHHEAFF.

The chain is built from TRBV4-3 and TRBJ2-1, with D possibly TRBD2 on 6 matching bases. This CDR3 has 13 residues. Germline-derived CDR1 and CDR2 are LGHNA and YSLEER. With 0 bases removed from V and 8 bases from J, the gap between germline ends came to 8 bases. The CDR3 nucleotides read TGCGCCAGCAGCCAAGATAGGGAGGATGAGCAGTTCTTC. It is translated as CASSQDREDEQFF.

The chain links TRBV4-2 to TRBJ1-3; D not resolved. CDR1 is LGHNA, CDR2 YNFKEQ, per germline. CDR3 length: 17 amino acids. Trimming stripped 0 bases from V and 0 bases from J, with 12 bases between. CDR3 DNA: TGTGCCAGCAGCCAAGATTCGGCCAGTGTCTCTGGAAACACCATATATTTT. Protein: CASSQDSASVSGNTIYF.

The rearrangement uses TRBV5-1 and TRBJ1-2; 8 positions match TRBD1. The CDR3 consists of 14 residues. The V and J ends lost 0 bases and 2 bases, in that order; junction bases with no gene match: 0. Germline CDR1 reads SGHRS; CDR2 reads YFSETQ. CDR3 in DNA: TGCGCCAGCAGCTTGGGACAGGGGAACTATGGCTACACCTTC. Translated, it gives CASSLGQGNYGYTF.

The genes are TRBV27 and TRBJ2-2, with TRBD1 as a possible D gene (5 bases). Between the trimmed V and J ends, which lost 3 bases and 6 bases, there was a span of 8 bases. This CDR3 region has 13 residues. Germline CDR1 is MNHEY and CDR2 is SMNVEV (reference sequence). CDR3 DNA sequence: TGTGCCAGCAGTTTGATGGGGCCCGGGGAGCTGTTTTTT. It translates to CASSLMGPGELFF.

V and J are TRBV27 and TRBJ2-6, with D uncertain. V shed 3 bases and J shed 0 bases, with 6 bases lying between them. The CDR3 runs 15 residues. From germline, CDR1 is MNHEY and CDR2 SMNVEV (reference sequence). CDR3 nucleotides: TGTGCCAGCAGTTTGACCGACTCTGGGGCCAACGTCCTGACTTTC. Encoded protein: CASSLTDSGANVLTF.

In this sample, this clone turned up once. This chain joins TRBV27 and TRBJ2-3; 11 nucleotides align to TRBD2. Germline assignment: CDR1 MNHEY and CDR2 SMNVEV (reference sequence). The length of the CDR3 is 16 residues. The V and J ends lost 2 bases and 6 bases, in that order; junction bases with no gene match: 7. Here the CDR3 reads CASSLELAGGIDTQYF. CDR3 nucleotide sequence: TGTGCCAGCAGTTTAGAGCTAGCGGGAGGAATCGATACGCAGTATTTT.

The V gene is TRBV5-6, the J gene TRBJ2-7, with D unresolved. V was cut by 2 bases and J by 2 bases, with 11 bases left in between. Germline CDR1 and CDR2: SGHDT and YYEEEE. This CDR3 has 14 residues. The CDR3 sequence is CASSFSLRTYEQYF. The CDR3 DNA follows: TGTGCCAGCAGCTTTAGCTTGCGGACCTACGAGCAGTACTTC.

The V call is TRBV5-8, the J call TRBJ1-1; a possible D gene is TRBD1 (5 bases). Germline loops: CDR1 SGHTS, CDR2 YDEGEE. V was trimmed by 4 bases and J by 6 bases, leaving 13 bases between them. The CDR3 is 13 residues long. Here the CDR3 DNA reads TGTGCCAGCAGCCCCAGGGTTCGGGCTGAAGCTTTCTTT. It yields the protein CASSPRVRAEAFF. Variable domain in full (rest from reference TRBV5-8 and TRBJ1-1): EAGVTQSPTHLIKTRGQQATLRCSPISGHTSVYWYQQALGLGLQFLLWYDEGEERNRGNFPPRFSGRQFPNYSSELNVNALELEDSALYLCASSPRVRAEAFFGQGTRLTVV.

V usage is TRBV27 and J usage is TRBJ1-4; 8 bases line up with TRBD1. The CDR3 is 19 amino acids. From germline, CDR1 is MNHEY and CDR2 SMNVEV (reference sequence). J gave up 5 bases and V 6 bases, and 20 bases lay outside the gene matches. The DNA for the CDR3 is TGTGCCAGCAGACCATATCCCCCGACAGGGGTCCCGGAGAATGAAAAACTGTTTTTT. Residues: CASRPYPPTGVPENEKLFF.

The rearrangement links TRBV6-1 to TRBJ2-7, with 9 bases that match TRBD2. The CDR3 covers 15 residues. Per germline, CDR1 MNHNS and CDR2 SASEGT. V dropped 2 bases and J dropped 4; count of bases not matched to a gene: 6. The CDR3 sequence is CASSEWAGGPYEQYF. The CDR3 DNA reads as TGTGCCAGCAGTGAATGGGCGGGAGGGCCTTACGAGCAGTACTTC.

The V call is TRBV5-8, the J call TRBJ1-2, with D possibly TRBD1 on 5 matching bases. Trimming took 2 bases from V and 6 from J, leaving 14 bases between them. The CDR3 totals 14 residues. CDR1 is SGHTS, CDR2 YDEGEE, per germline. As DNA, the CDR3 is TGTGCCAGCAGCTTAGAACAGGTTTATGATGGCTACACCTTC. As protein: CASSLEQVYDGYTF.

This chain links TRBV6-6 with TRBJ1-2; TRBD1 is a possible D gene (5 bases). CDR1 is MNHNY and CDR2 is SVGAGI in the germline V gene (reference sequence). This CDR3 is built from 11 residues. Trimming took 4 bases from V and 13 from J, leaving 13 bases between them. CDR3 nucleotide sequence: TGTGCCAGCAGTTCCGGGACCGCGGCCACCTTC. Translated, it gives CASSSGTAATF.

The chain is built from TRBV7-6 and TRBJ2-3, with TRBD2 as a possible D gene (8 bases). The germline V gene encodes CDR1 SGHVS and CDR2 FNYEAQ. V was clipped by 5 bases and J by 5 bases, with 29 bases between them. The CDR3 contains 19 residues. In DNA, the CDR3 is TGTGCCAGCAGCGCGAACCCCCTTGAACAGGGGACTAGGGAAGATACGCAGTATTTT. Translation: CASSANPLEQGTREDTQYF.

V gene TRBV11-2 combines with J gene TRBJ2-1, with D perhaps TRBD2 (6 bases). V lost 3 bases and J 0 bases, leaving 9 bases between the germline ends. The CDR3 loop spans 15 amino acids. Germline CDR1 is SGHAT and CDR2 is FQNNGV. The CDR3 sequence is CASSFRGSSYNEQFF. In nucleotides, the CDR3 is TGTGCCAGCAGCTTCCGGGGGAGCTCCTACAATGAGCAGTTCTTC.

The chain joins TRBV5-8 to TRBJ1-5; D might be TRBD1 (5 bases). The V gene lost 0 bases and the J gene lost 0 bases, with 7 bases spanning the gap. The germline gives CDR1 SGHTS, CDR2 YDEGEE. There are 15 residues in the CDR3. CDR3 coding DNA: TGTGCCAGCAGCTTGGAGGGGTATAGCAATCAGCCCCAGCATTTT. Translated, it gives CASSLEGYSNQPQHF.

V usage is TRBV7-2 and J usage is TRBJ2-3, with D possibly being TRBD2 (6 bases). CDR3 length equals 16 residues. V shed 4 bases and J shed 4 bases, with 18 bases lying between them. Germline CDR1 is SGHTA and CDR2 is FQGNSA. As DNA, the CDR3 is TGTGCCAGCAGCTCGAGTCCGGGACTCCGTGCAGATACGCAGTATTTT. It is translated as CASSSSPGLRADTQYF.

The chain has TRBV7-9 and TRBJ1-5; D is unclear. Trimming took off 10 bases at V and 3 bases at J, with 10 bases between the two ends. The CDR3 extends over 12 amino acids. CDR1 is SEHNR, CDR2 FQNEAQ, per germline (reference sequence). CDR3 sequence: CAIGSHNQPQHF. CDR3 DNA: TGTGCCATCGGGAGTCACAATCAGCCCCAGCATTTT.

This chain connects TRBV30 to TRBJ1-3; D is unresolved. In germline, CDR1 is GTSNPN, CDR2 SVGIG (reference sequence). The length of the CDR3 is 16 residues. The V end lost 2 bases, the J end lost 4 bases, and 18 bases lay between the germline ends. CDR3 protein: CAWSPTPGSSGNTIYF. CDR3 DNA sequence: TGTGCCTGGAGTCCGACCCCCGGATCATCAGGAAACACCATATATTTT. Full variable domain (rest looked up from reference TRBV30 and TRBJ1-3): SQTIHQWPATLVQPVGSPLSLECTVEGTSNPNLYWYRQAAGRGLQLLFYSVGIGQISSEVPQNLSASRPQDRQFILSSKKLLLSDSGFYLCAWSPTPGSSGNTIYFGEGSWLTVV.